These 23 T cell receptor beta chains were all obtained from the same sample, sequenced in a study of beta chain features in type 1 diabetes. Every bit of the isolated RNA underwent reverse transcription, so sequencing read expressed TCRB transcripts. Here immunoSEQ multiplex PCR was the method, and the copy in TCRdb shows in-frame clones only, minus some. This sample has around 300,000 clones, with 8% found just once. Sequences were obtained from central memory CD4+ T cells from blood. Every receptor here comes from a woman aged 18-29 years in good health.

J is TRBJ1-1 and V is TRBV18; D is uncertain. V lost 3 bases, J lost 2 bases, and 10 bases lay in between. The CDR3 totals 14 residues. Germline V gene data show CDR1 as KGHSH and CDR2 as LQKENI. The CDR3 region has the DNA TGTGCCAGCTCACCGGTGACGGGCAACACTGAAGCTTTCTTT. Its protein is CASSPVTGNTEAFF.

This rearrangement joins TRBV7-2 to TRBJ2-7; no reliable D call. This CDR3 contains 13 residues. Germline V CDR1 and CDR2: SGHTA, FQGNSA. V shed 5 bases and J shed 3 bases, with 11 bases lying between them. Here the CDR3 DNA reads TGTGCCAGCAGCGAAACGAACTTCTACGAGCAGTACTTC. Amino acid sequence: CASSETNFYEQYF.

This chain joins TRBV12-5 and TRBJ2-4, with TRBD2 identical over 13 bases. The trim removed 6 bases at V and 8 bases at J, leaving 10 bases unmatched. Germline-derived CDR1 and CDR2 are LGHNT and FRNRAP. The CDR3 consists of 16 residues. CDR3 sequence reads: CASGSGLAGSRDIQYF. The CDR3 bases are TGTGCTAGTGGCTCGGGACTAGCGGGGTCTCGGGACATTCAGTACTTC.

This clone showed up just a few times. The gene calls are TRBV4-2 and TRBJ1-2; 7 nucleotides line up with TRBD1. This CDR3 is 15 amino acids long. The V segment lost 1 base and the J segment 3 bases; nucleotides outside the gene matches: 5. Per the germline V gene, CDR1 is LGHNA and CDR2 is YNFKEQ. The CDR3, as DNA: TGTGCCAGCAGCCAAGCAGGGGGGACAGACTATGGCTACACCTTC. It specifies CASSQAGGTDYGYTF.

As DNA, the CDR3 is TGCAGCGTTGAAAAAACAGAAGAGTACACTGAAGCTTTCTTT. It is translated as CSVEKTEEYTEAFF. This chain connects TRBV29-1 to TRBJ1-1; D call uncertain. The CDR3 has 14 amino acids. Looked up from germline, CDR1 is SQVTM and CDR2 is ANQGSEA. With 2 bases removed from V and 3 bases from J, the gap between germline ends came to 13 bases.

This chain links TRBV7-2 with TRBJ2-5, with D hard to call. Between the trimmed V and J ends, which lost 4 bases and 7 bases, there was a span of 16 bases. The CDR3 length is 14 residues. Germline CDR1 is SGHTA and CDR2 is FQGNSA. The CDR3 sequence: CASSSRPTSGTQYF. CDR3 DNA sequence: TGTGCCAGCAGCTCCCGGCCCACCTCGGGGACCCAGTACTTC.

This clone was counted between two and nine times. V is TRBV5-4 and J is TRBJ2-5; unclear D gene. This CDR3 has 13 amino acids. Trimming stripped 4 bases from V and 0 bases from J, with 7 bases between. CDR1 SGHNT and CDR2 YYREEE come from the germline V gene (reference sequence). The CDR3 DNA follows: TGTGCCAGCAGCCTAGAACACCAAGAGACCCAGTACTTC. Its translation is CASSLEHQETQYF.

CDR3: CASSYFSGSSGEQYF. In DNA, the CDR3 is TGTGCCAGCAGTTACTTCTCAGGGTCTTCGGGCGAGCAGTACTTC. The chain employs TRBV6-6 and TRBJ2-5; tentatively, D is TRBD1 (5 bases). Matching the DNA end better, TRBJ2-7 makes the J call doubtful. Germline CDR1 and CDR2: MNHNY and SVGAGI (reference sequence). There are 15 residues in the CDR3.

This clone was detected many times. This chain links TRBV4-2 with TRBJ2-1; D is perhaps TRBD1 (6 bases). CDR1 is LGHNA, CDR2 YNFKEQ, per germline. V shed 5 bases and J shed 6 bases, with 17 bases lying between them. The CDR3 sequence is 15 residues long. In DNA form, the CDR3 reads TGTGCCAGCAGCGGGGTGGAACAGGGCGCCAATGAGCAGTTCTTC. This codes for CASSGVEQGANEQFF.

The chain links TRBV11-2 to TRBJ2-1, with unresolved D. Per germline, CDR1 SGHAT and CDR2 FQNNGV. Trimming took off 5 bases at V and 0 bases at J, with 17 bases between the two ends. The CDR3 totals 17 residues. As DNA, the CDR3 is TGTGCCAGCAGCCTCGTAACCGCCCAGGTCTCCTACAATGAGCAGTTCTTC. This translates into CASSLVTAQVSYNEQFF.

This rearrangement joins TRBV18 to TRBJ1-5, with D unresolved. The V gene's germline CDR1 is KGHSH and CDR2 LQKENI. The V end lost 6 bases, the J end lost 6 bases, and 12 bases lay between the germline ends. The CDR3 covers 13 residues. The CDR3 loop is CASSPGRSQPQHF. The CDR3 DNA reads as TGTGCCAGCTCCCCTGGGCGCTCTCAGCCCCAGCATTTT.

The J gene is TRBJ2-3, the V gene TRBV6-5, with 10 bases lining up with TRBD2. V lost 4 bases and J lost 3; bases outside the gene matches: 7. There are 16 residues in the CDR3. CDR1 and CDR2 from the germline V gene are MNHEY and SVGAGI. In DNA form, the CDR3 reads TGTGCCAGCAGTTTAAGCGGGGGGGCAGGTACAGATACGCAGTATTTT. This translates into CASSLSGGAGTDTQYF.

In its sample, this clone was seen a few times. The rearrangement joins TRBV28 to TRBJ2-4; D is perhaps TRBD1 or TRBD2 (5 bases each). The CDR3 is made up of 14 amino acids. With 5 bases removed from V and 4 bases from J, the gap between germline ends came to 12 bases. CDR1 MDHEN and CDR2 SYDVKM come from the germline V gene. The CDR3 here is CASSGLPGKNIQYF. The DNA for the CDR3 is TGTGCCAGCAGTGGACTGCCAGGGAAAAACATTCAGTACTTC.

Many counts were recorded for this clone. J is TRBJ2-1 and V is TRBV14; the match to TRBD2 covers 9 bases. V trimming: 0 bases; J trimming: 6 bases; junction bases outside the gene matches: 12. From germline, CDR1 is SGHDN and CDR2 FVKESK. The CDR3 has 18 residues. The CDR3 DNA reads TGTGCCAGCAGCCAAGATAATTGGGCTAGCGGGATCGCCAATGAGCAGTTCTTC. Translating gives CASSQDNWASGIANEQFF.

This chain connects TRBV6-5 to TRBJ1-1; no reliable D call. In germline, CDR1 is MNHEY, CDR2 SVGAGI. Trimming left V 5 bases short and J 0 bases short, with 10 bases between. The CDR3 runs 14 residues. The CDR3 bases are TGTGCCAGCAGTCCAACTCGGATGAACACTGAAGCTTTCTTT. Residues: CASSPTRMNTEAFF.

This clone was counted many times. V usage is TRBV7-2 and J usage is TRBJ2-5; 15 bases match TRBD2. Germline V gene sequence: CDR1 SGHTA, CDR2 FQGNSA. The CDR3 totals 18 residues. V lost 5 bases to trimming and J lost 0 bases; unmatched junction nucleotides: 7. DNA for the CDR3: TGTGCCAGCAGCAAGGTCGGACTAGCGGGGGGGTACCAAGAGACCCAGTACTTC. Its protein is CASSKVGLAGGYQETQYF.

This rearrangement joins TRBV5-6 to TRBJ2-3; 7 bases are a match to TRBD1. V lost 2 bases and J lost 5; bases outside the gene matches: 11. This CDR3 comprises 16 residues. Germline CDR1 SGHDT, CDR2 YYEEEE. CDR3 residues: CASSFPLGQGEDTQYF. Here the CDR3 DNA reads TGTGCCAGCAGCTTCCCCTTGGGGCAGGGGGAAGATACGCAGTATTTT.

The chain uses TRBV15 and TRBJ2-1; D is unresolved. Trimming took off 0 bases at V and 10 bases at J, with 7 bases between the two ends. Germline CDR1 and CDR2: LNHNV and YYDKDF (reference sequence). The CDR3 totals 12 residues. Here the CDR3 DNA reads TGTGCCACCAGCAGAGACCACGGGGAGCAGTTCTTC. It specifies CATSRDHGEQFF. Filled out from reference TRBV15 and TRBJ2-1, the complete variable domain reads DAMVIQNPRYQVTQFGKPVTLSCSQTLNHNVMYWYQQKSSQAPKLLFHYYDKDFNNEADTPDNFQSRRPNTSFCFLDIRSPGLGDTAMYLCATSRDHGEQFFGPGTRLTVL.

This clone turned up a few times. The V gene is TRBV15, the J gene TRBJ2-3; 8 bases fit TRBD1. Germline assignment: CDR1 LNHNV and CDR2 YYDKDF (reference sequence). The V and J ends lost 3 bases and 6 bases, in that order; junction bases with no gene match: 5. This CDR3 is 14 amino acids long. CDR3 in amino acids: CATSRDRARDTQYF. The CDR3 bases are TGTGCCACCAGCAGGGACAGGGCAAGGGATACGCAGTATTTT.

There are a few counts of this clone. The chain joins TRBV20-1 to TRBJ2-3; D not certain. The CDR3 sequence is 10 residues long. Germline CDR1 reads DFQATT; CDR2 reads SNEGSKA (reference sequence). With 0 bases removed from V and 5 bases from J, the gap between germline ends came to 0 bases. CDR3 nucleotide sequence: TGCAGTGCTAGAGAAGATACGCAGTATTTT. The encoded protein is CSAREDTQYF.

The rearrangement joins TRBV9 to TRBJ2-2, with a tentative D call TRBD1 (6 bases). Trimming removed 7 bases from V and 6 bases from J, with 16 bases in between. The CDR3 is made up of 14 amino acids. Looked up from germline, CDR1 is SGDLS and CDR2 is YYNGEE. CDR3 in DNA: TGTGCCAGCGGCTACAGGGAAGCTCCCGGGGAGCTGTTTTTT. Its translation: CASGYREAPGELFF. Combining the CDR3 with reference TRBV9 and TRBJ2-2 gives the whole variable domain DSGVTQTPKHLITATGQRVTLRCSPRSGDLSVYWYQQSLDQGLQFLIQYYNGEERAKGNILERFSAQQFPDLHSELNLSSLELGDSALYFCASGYREAPGELFFGEGSRLTVL.

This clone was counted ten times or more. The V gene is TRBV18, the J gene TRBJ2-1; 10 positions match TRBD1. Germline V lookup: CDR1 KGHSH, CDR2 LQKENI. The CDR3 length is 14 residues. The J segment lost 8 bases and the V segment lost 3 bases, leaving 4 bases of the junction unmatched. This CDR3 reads CASSPRDRGYEQFF. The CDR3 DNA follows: TGTGCCAGCTCACCGAGGGACAGGGGTTATGAGCAGTTCTTC.

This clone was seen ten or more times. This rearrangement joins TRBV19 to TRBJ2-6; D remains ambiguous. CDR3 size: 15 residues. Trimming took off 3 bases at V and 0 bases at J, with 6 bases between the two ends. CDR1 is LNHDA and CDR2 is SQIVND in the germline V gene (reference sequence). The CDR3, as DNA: TGTGCCAGTAGTATCTGGGACTCTGGGGCCAACGTCCTGACTTTC. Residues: CASSIWDSGANVLTF.